This TCR beta chain appears in the sequencing data of a study of T-cell reconstitution after alpha-beta-depleted transplantation in children. The table lists this clonotype with many counts. Its antigen is not identified. V dropped 2 bases and J dropped 2 bases, with 12 bases sitting between them. CDR1 is MNHNS, CDR2 SASEGT, per germline. The CDR3 is 15 amino acids. Findings and limits, study-wide: At around two months after transplant, the alpha-beta T cells were reportedly derived from several hundred expanded clones that came from non-depleted graft cells. From newly produced T cells came most of the T-cell counts and diversity one year after transplant.

As it was prepared, the TCRbeta library received unique molecular identifiers. One entry per CDR3 protein, called by TCRdb with MiXCR from the PCR reads. The data show approximately 500,000 distinct CDR3 sequences, 10% seen once. This chain joins TRBV6-1 and TRBJ2-5, with a weak D call TRBD2 (5 bases). Specimen: PBMCs, collected before TCRalphabeta/CD19-depleted stem cell transplant. The source is a child between 2 and 9 years old with inherited bone marrow failure, due to receive a stem cell transplant. CDR3 coding DNA: TGTGCCAGCAGTGAACGCCGGGGTCTGCAAGAGACCCAGTACTTC. Translation gives CASSERRGLQETQYF.